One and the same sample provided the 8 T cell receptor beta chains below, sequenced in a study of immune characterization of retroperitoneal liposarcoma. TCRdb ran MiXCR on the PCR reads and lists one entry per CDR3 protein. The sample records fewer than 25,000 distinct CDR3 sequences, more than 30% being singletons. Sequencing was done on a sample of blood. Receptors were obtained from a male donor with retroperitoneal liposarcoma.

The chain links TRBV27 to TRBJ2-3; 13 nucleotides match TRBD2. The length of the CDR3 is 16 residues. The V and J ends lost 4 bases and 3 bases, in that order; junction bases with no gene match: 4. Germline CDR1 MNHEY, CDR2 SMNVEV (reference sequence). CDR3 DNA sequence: TGTGCCAGCAGTTCCAGACTAGCGGGAGGTACAGATACGCAGTATTTT. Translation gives CASSSRLAGGTDTQYF.

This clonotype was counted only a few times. The CDR3 nucleotides are TGTGCCAGCCGGAGGACTAGCGGTGGCTACGAGCAGTACTTC. This translates into CASRRTSGGYEQYF. V gene TRBV27 combines with J gene TRBJ2-5; 10 bases line up with TRBD2. The end of the DNA fits TRBJ2-7 better, so the J call may be wrong. From germline, CDR1 is MNHEY and CDR2 SMNVEV (reference sequence). The CDR3 runs 14 residues.

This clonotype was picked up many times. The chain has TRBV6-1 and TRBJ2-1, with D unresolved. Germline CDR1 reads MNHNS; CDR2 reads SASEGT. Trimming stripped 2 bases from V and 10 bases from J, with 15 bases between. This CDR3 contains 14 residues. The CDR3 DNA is TGTGCCAGCAGTGAATTTTACGGCTCCTACGAGCAGTTCTTC. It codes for CASSEFYGSYEQFF.

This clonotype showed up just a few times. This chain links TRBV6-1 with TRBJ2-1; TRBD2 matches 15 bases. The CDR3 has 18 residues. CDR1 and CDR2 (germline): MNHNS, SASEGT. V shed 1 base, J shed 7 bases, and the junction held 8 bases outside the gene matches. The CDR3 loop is CASSEVGLAGGPGNEQFF. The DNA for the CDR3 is TGTGCCAGCAGTGAAGTAGGACTAGCGGGAGGGCCGGGTAATGAGCAGTTCTTC.

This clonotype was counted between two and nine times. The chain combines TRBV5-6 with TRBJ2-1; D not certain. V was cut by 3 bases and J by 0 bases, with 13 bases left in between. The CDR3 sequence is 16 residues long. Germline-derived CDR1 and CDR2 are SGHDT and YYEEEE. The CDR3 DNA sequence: TGTGCCAGCAGCTCCTCCCTTCACAGCTCCTACAATGAGCAGTTCTTC. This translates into CASSSSLHSSYNEQFF.

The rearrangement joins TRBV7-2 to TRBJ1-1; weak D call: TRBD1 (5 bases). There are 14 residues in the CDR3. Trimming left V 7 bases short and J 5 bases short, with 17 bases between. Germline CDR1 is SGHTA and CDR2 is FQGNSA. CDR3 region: CASTPGRERTEAFF. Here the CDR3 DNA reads TGTGCCAGCACCCCGGGCAGGGAACGGACTGAAGCTTTCTTT.

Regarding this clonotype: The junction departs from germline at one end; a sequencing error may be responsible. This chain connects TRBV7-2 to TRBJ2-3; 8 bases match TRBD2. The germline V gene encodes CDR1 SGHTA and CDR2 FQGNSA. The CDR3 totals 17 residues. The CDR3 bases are TGTGCCGGCAGCCTGGCGGTATCGGGGGGGCGGGCAGATACGCAGTATTTT. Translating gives CAGSLAVSGGRADTQYF.

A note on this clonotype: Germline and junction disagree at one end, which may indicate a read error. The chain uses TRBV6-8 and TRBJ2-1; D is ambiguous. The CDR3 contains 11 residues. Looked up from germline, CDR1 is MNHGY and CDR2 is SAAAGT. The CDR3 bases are TGTGCCAGCAGTTACGACCATGAGAAGTTCTTC. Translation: CASSYDHEKFF.